The rows below give T cell receptor beta chains drawn from one sample of a study of T and B cells in COVID-19 patients. TCRdb independently ran MiXCR on the multiplex PCR reads; one entry per CDR3 protein. The table includes about 22,000 distinct CDR3 sequences, just under 30% detected once. Sequenced input: blood. These receptor sequences come from a human donor who had recovered from COVID-19. The CDR3 runs from the conserved cysteine through the conserved F or W. Fields, in order: V gene, clone size, J gene, D gene, CDR3 protein, CDR3 DNA. A D gene is named only where the DNA matches it firmly. Size tells how often a clone was seen (once, few, many) or the class of an expanded clone, and some rows leave it out.

V gene: TRBV6-5
clone size: -
J gene: TRBJ2-7
D gene: -
CDR3 protein: CASRPPGTPGQYF
CDR3 DNA: TGTGCCAGCAGACCCCCCGGGACACCCGGGCAGTACTTC

V gene: TRBV5-1
clone size: -
J gene: TRBJ2-2
D gene: -
CDR3 protein: CASSLELDSAGELFF
CDR3 DNA: TGCGCCAGCAGCTTGGAGCTCGACTCGGCGGGGGAGCTGTTTTTT

V gene: TRBV30
clone size: few
J gene: TRBJ2-7
D gene: TRBD1
CDR3 protein: CAWSAGTGGGYEQYF
CDR3 DNA: TGTGCCTGGAGTGCAGGGACAGGGGGCGGCTACGAGCAGTACTTC

V gene: TRBV6-5
clone size: -
J gene: TRBJ2-7
D gene: TRBD2
CDR3 protein: CASSSKRGTFSGRSYEQYF
CDR3 DNA: TGTGCCAGCAGTTCCAAACGCGGAACCTTTAGCGGGAGGAGCTACGAGCAGTACTTC

V gene: TRBV15
clone size: medium-sized
J gene: TRBJ2-5
D gene: -
CDR3 protein: CATSRDRGETQYF
CDR3 DNA: TGTGCCACCAGCAGGGACCGGGGAGAGACCCAGTACTTC

V gene: TRBV5-6
clone size: -
J gene: TRBJ1-2
D gene: -
CDR3 protein: CASSLVSGDYYGYTF
CDR3 DNA: TGTGCCAGCAGCTTGGTTTCAGGTGATTACTATGGCTACACCTTC

V gene: TRBV5-5
clone size: few
J gene: TRBJ2-1
D gene: TRBD2
CDR3 protein: CASSPLGGWNEQFF
CDR3 DNA: TGTGCCAGCAGCCCCCTGGGGGGGTGGAATGAGCAGTTCTTC

V gene: TRBV5-4
clone size: -
J gene: TRBJ2-7
D gene: -
CDR3 protein: CASSLASGAEQYF
CDR3 DNA: TGTGCCAGCAGCTTAGCTTCGGGGGCCGAGCAGTACTTC

V gene: TRBV29-1
clone size: few
J gene: TRBJ2-7
D gene: -
CDR3 protein: CSVEAMEGDEQYF
CDR3 DNA: TGCAGCGTTGAGGCCATGGAAGGCGACGAGCAGTACTTC

V gene: TRBV10-3
clone size: -
J gene: TRBJ1-1
D gene: -
CDR3 protein: CAISVYGETEAFF
CDR3 DNA: TGTGCCATCAGTGTATATGGAGAGACTGAAGCTTTCTTT

V gene: TRBV6-1
clone size: few
J gene: TRBJ2-7
D gene: TRBD2
CDR3 protein: CASGRGGSALEQYF
CDR3 DNA: TGTGCCAGCGGCCGGGGGGGGTCGGCCCTCGAGCAGTACTTC

V gene: TRBV6-5
clone size: many
J gene: TRBJ2-2
D gene: -
CDR3 protein: CASSRVTGELFF
CDR3 DNA: TGTGCCAGCAGCAGGGTTACCGGGGAGCTGTTTTTT

V gene: TRBV7-6
clone size: -
J gene: TRBJ2-2
D gene: -
CDR3 protein: CASSLQPTGSGELFF
CDR3 DNA: TGTGCCAGCAGCTTACAACCTACTGGAAGCGGGGAGCTGTTTTTT

V gene: TRBV27
clone size: few
J gene: TRBJ2-5
D gene: -
CDR3 protein: CASSLNRVETQYF
CDR3 DNA: TGTGCCAGCAGTTTAAACAGGGTGGAGACCCAGTACTTC

V gene: TRBV5-1
clone size: -
J gene: TRBJ2-3
D gene: TRBD2
CDR3 protein: CASSPGTISTDTQYF
CDR3 DNA: TGCGCCAGCAGTCCCGGGACTATCAGCACAGATACGCAGTATTTT

V gene: TRBV29-1
clone size: many
J gene: TRBJ2-5
D gene: TRBD1
CDR3 protein: CSAPGQGETQYF
CDR3 DNA: TGCAGCGCCCCGGGACAGGGAGAGACCCAGTACTTC

V gene: TRBV6-1
clone size: -
J gene: TRBJ2-5
D gene: -
CDR3 protein: CASSFARETQYF
CDR3 DNA: TGTGCCAGCAGTTTCGCCCGGGAGACCCAGTACTTC

V gene: TRBV6-5
clone size: -
J gene: TRBJ1-3
D gene: -
CDR3 protein: CATKREGNTIYF
CDR3 DNA: TGTGCCACGAAAAGAGAGGGGAACACCATATATTTT

V gene: TRBV20-1
clone size: -
J gene: TRBJ2-3
D gene: TRBD2
CDR3 protein: CSAYTASGRLDTQYF
CDR3 DNA: TGCAGTGCTTACACCGCTAGCGGGAGATTGGATACGCAGTATTTT

V gene: TRBV10-3
clone size: -
J gene: TRBJ2-1
D gene: TRBD2
CDR3 protein: CAISGWVASGVVHDYNEQFF
CDR3 DNA: TGTGCCATCAGTGGGTGGGTGGCTAGCGGGGTGGTCCACGACTACAATGAGCAGTTCTTC

V gene: TRBV6-1
clone size: few
J gene: TRBJ2-1
D gene: TRBD1
CDR3 protein: CASSERGQGFDEQFF
CDR3 DNA: TGTGCCAGCAGTGAAAGGGGACAGGGGTTCGATGAGCAGTTCTTC

V gene: TRBV15
clone size: many
J gene: TRBJ2-6
D gene: TRBD1
CDR3 protein: CATSRDRAGANVLTF
CDR3 DNA: TGTGCCACCAGCAGGGACAGGGCTGGGGCCAACGTCCTGACTTTC

V gene: TRBV27
clone size: once
J gene: TRBJ2-1
D gene: TRBD2
CDR3 protein: CASGPAWGLAGDYNEQFF
CDR3 DNA: TGTGCCAGCGGCCCAGCCTGGGGGTTAGCGGGAGACTACAATGAGCAGTTCTTC

V gene: TRBV18
clone size: few
J gene: TRBJ1-1
D gene: -
CDR3 protein: CASSPGEDTEAFF
CDR3 DNA: TGTGCCAGCTCACCGGGGGAAGACACTGAAGCTTTCTTT

V gene: TRBV6-6
clone size: -
J gene: TRBJ2-3
D gene: TRBD1
CDR3 protein: CASRDSRKTDTQYF
CDR3 DNA: TGTGCCTCCCGGGACAGCCGTAAGACAGATACGCAGTATTTT

V gene: TRBV19
clone size: -
J gene: TRBJ1-4
D gene: -
CDR3 protein: CASSETPGEKLFF
CDR3 DNA: TGTGCCAGTAGTGAAACCCCCGGTGAAAAACTGTTTTTT

V gene: TRBV19
clone size: many
J gene: TRBJ1-1
D gene: TRBD1
CDR3 protein: CASSADRDTEAFF
CDR3 DNA: TGTGCCAGTAGTGCAGACAGGGACACTGAAGCTTTCTTT

V gene: TRBV27
clone size: many
J gene: TRBJ2-7
D gene: TRBD2
CDR3 protein: CALNQRGSYEQYF
CDR3 DNA: TGTGCCTTAAACCAGCGGGGGAGCTACGAGCAGTACTTC

V gene: TRBV7-9
clone size: -
J gene: TRBJ1-2
D gene: -
CDR3 protein: CASSPPRRGGYTF
CDR3 DNA: TGTGCCAGCAGCCCGCCGAGAAGGGGGGGCTACACCTTC